These T cell receptor beta chains were read from a single sample in a study of spatial heterogeneity in lung cancer. TCRdb itself ran the 5' RACE reads through MiXCR, one entry per CDR3 protein. This sample has under 150,000 distinct CDR3 sequences, with 9% to 15% found just once. Here the sequenced sample was PBMCs, taken at follow-up. Every receptor here comes from a male donor with early-stage non-small cell lung cancer. Each CDR3 is given with its conserved first and last residue. A D gene is named only where the DNA matches it firmly. Rows give clone size only sometimes, using once, few, many, or a class for an expanded clone.

NA	NA	TRBJ2-7	TRBV21-1	TGTGCCAGCAGGGCGAGCTCCTACGAGCAGTACTTC	CASRASSYEQYF
TRBD2	NA	TRBJ2-2	TRBV7-3	TGTGCCAGCAGCCCCCGACTAGCGGGGACGAACACCGGGGAGCTGTTTTTT	CASSPRLAGTNTGELFF
NA	NA	TRBJ1-4	TRBV20-1	TGCAGTGCGGAAGGTTTGGGAGGGAATGAAAAACTGTTTTTT	CSAEGLGGNEKLFF
NA	NA	TRBJ1-1	TRBV12-3/TRBV12-4	TGTGCCAGCACCCCTGGGTTGGGGGCGCTGAACACTGAAGCTTTCTTT	CASTPGLGALNTEAFF
NA	few	TRBJ2-1	TRBV28	TGTGCCAGCAGTTTATCGGGCGTTTACAATGAGCAGTTCTTC	CASSLSGVYNEQFF
TRBD2	NA	TRBJ2-3	TRBV11-2	TGTGCCAGCAGGGAGGGGACTAGCGCTTCTAATACGCAGTATTTT	CASREGTSASNTQYF
TRBD1	NA	TRBJ1-1	TRBV7-9	TGTGCCAGCAGCCGGACAGGGGGAGGCACTGAAGCTTTCTTT	CASSRTGGGTEAFF
NA	few	TRBJ2-3	TRBV5-1	TGCGCCAGCAGCTTGGACAAGAGCACAGATACGCAGTATTTT	CASSLDKSTDTQYF
NA	few	TRBJ2-5	TRBV9	TGTGCCAGCAGCGAGAGGGGTCGGGGGACTCAAGAGACCCAGTACTTC	CASSERGRGTQETQYF
TRBD1	few	TRBJ2-7	TRBV25-1	TGTGCCAGCAGTGAAACAGGGGGAAGGGGCGAGCAGTACTTC	CASSETGGRGEQYF
NA	NA	TRBJ1-2	TRBV27	TGTGCCAGCAGCCTAATTAGAGTAAACTATGGCTACACCTTC	CASSLIRVNYGYTF
NA	NA	TRBJ2-3	TRBV7-2	TGTGCCAGCAGCTTAGTATCTACGCAGTATTTT	CASSLVSTQYF
NA	few	TRBJ2-3	TRBV28	TGTGCCAGCAGTTTTTCGGGGGTCACAGATACGCAGTATTTT	CASSFSGVTDTQYF
NA	few	TRBJ1-1	TRBV20-1	TGCAGTGCTGTATTTCAGGGCGGAACTGAAGCTTTCTTT	CSAVFQGGTEAFF
NA	many	TRBJ2-7	TRBV12-3/TRBV12-4	TGTGCCAGCAGTTTAGTCGGGGGTCACGAGCAGTACTTC	CASSLVGGHEQYF
NA	NA	TRBJ2-1	TRBV29-1	TGCAGCGTTGAGGAGGTTTACAGGACGTACAATGAGCAGTTCTTC	CSVEEVYRTYNEQFF
NA	many	TRBJ1-2	TRBV20-1	TGCAGTGTAGGGAGTTTCTATGGCTACACCTTC	CSVGSFYGYTF
TRBD1	NA	TRBJ1-5	TRBV7-8	TGTGCCAGCAGCTTATTAGGGACCAGGGGGCGCGGCAATCAGCCCCAGCATTTT	CASSLLGTRGRGNQPQHF
NA	NA	TRBJ2-2	TRBV12-3/TRBV12-4	TGTGCCAGCACCCACCAGGGAGGCACCGGGGAGCTGTTTTTT	CASTHQGGTGELFF
NA	few	TRBJ1-4	TRBV20-1	TGCAGTGCTAGAGGGCCTCAGGGCTTTGATGAAAAACTGTTTTTT	CSARGPQGFDEKLFF
TRBD2	NA	TRBJ2-1	TRBV9	TGTGCCAGCAGCCTCCAAGCGGGGGGTTGGAATGAGCAGTTCTTC	CASSLQAGGWNEQFF
TRBD1	many	TRBJ1-6	TRBV9	TGTGCCAGCAGCGTATCGGTACAGGGGGATTCACCCCTCCACTTT	CASSVSVQGDSPLHF
NA	NA	TRBJ2-6	TRBV24-1	TGTGCCACCAGTGTGCCCGGGCCCGGTGGGGCCAACGTCCTGACTTTC	CATSVPGPGGANVLTF
TRBD2	many	TRBJ2-5	TRBV20-1	TGCAGTGCCCCGACCGGGACTAGCCAAGAGACCCAGTACTTC	CSAPTGTSQETQYF
NA	NA	TRBJ1-6	TRBV10-1	TGCGCCAGCAGTGAATCCCCAAATTCACCCCTCCACTTT	CASSESPNSPLHF
NA	few	TRBJ2-7	TRBV7-9	TGTGCCAGCAGCATCCTCCGGGACAGCGGGGACGAGCAGTACTTC	CASSILRDSGDEQYF
NA	few	TRBJ1-3	TRBV7-8	TGTGCCAGCAGCTTAACGGACTTCTCTGGAAACACCATATATTTT	CASSLTDFSGNTIYF
TRBD1	NA	TRBJ1-2	TRBV7-2	TGTGCCAGCAGCTCGGGAGGCGGGACAGGGATTAACGGCTACACCTTC	CASSSGGGTGINGYTF
TRBD1	NA	TRBJ1-1	TRBV4-3	TGCGCCAGCAGCCAAGATCGCACAGGGGAGGTAACTGAAGCTTTCTTT	CASSQDRTGEVTEAFF
NA	many	TRBJ2-3	TRBV5-1	TGCGCCAGCAGCCGAGATCAGGGTCGAGATACGCAGTATTTT	CASSRDQGRDTQYF
NA	NA	TRBJ1-1	TRBV4-3	TGCGCCAGCAGCCAAGTGGGCAGGATGAACACTGAAGCTTTCTTT	CASSQVGRMNTEAFF
TRBD1	few	TRBJ2-5	TRBV5-4	TGTGCCAGCAGCTTGATTGGGAAATCAGGGGGAGAGACCCAGTACTTC	CASSLIGKSGGETQYF
TRBD2	many	TRBJ2-3	TRBV20-1	TGCAGTGCCGCCGGGGTTCGGGGGGGTGGCGCAGATACGCAGTATTTT	CSAAGVRGGGADTQYF
NA	few	TRBJ2-1	TRBV3-1	TGTGCCAGCAGCCAAGGACGCGGAATAGCGAATGAGCAGTTCTTC	CASSQGRGIANEQFF
NA	NA	TRBJ2-2	TRBV18	TGTGCCAGCTCACCAAGCCGATCGATCGGGGAGCTGTTTTTT	CASSPSRSIGELFF
NA	many	TRBJ1-5	TRBV12-3/TRBV12-4	TGTGCCAGCAGTTCCTGGTATAGCAATCAGCCCCAGCATTTT	CASSSWYSNQPQHF
NA	few	TRBJ2-2	TRBV2	TGTGCCAGCAGTGAAAAGGGCAGGTTAAACACCGGGGAGCTGTTTTTT	CASSEKGRLNTGELFF
NA	many	TRBJ2-7	TRBV20-1	TGCAGTGCCCCATTCCCCGGGACTTCTCCCTACGAGCAGTACTTC	CSAPFPGTSPYEQYF
NA	NA	TRBJ2-7	TRBV11-2	TGTGCCAGCAGCCCCGTTAGGACCTACGAGCAGTACTTC	CASSPVRTYEQYF
NA	many	TRBJ2-3	TRBV5-1	TGCGCCAGCAGCTTGGGCGGGTCCCCCTCAACGCAGTATTTT	CASSLGGSPSTQYF
NA	many	TRBJ2-7	TRBV7-9	TGTGCCAGCAAAGACAGTGGCGGCCTCTACGAGCAGTACTTC	CASKDSGGLYEQYF
TRBD1	NA	TRBJ1-2	TRBV27	TGTGCCAGCGGAAAAATCTTGGGGACAGGCGGCTACACCTTC	CASGKILGTGGYTF
NA	medium-sized	TRBJ1-3	TRBV7-8	TGTGCCAGCAGCTCTCTTGCGGGGCTTGAAAACACCATATATTTT	CASSSLAGLENTIYF
NA	NA	TRBJ1-1	TRBV7-6	TGTGCCAGCAGCTTAGGAAATTTAAGACGGGGACACCGGAACACTGAAGCTTTCTTT	CASSLGNLRRGHRNTEAFF
NA	many	TRBJ2-5	TRBV7-7	TGTGCTAGCAGCTTAGAACAGCGGGAGACCCAGTACTTC	CASSLEQRETQYF
NA	NA	TRBJ1-2	TRBV7-2	TGTGCCAGCAGCTTAGAGATGGATTTCTATGGCTACACCTTC	CASSLEMDFYGYTF
NA	NA	TRBJ1-4	TRBV19	TGTGCCAGTAGTATCACTGGACTTGGTAATCCATCAACTAATGAAAAACTGTTTTTT	CASSITGLGNPSTNEKLFF
TRBD1	many	TRBJ1-6	TRBV20-1	TGCAGTGCTAGATGGGACAGGGCAAGAGTTTCACCCCTCCACTTT	CSARWDRARVSPLHF
TRBD1	NA	TRBJ1-2	TRBV5-1	TGCGCCAGCACACCTGGGACAGAAGATTCCTATGGCTACACCTTC	CASTPGTEDSYGYTF
NA	NA	TRBJ1-1	TRBV9	TGTGCCAGCGGAGGGTTTCCGGGACTGAGCACTGAAGCTTTCTTT	CASGGFPGLSTEAFF